Reported below is one T cell receptor (beta chain). No antigen is known for it. The PCR used 60 Vbeta and 13 Jbeta primers. Libraries were prepared by immunoSEQ multiplex PCR; TCRdb keeps only in-frame clonotypes and omits some of them. The repertoire holds 95,000 to 100,000 clones, with roughly three quarters as singletons. The data stem from a study of cytomegalovirus exposure and HLA in healthy donors. Study-wide results and caveats: CMV serostatus was the sole immune exposure data available. TCR beta chains numbering about 160 were designated cytomegalovirus-associated. In vitro testing confirmed a few CMV-associated chains as specific for CMV antigens.

This clonotype originated in a man aged 40-50 years in good health and CMV-seronegative. What was sequenced was PBMCs.

Written as DNA, the CDR3 is TGTGCCAGCAGTCTGACAGGGGTTAGGGAGCCCCAGCATTTT. Encoded protein: CASSLTGVREPQHF. The V and J genes are TRBV28 and TRBJ1-5; TRBD1 matches 8 bases. CDR3 length: 14 amino acids. Germline-derived CDR1 and CDR2 are MDHEN and SYDVKM. The V and J ends lost 5 bases and 8 bases, in that order; junction bases with no gene match: 8. Complete variable domain (other parts from reference TRBV28 and TRBJ1-5): DVKVTQSSRYLVKRTGEKVFLECVQDMDHENMFWYRQDPGLGLRLIYFSYDVKMKEKGDIPEGYSVSREKKERFSLILESASTNQTSMYLCASSLTGVREPQHFGDGTRLSIL.